The sequence of this T cell receptor beta chain was determined in a study of CD8+CD57+ T cells in acquired aplastic anemia. Study conclusions and caveats: Some 30 was the count of CD8+ CDR3 sequences that patients shared with controls.

The template for TCR beta VDJ and CDR3 sequence profiling was genomic DNA. MiXCR, applied by TCRdb to the reads, yields one record per CDR3 protein. The table shows just over 150,000 distinct CDR3 sequences, with 40% to 50% occurring only once. Sequencing was done on patients that had shown CD8+CD57+ cell expansion by flow cytometry. Patients had not yet gotten any therapy when their blood was taken for sampling. Points on this clonotype: What it binds is unknown.

The germline V gene has CDR1 DFQATT and CDR2 SNEGSKA (reference sequence). The CDR3 is 14 amino acids. V dropped 6 bases and J dropped 8; count of bases not matched to a gene: 10. The specimen was sorted CD4+, CD8+, or CD8+CD57+ T cells (not recorded which) from PBMCs. The receptor was derived from a human donor with aplastic anemia. The V and J genes are TRBV20-1 and TRBJ1-1; 12 nucleotides agree with TRBD1. CDR3 residues: CSAGDRGRGTEAFF. The CDR3 DNA is TGCAGTGCCGGGGACAGGGGGCGAGGGACCGAAGCTTTCTTT.